Given below is one T cell receptor (beta chain) in context. Antigen specificity is unknown. 13 Jbeta primers and 60 Vbeta primers were used for the PCR. The method was immunoSEQ multiplex PCR; TCRdb's version includes in-frame clones alone and lacks a portion of them. With tens of thousands of clones in the sample, the ten largest clones hold 1.4% to 1.5%. This specimen comes from a study of cytomegalovirus exposure and HLA in healthy donors. This CDR3 has 13 residues. J gave up 5 bases and V 10 bases, and 8 bases lay outside the gene matches. CDR1 is MDHEN, CDR2 SYDVKM, per germline. Findings and caveats of the study: An ancestry cluster, one associated with Asian ancestry, reportedly showed fewer N-insertions than the 666-donor mean in a later analysis. Later analysis identified several of the most significant clusters that appeared linked to common viral pathogens. High sensitivity and specificity were reportedly achieved when the classifier diagnosed cytomegalovirus status.

This chain uses TRBV28 with TRBJ2-3, with 8 bases identical to TRBD2. The sequenced material came from PBMCs. The source of this sequence is a woman between 55 and 75 years old in good health and CMV-seronegative. The DNA for the CDR3 is TGTGCCACCGGGGGGGCAGCTGGAGATACGCAGTATTTT. It encodes CATGGAAGDTQYF.